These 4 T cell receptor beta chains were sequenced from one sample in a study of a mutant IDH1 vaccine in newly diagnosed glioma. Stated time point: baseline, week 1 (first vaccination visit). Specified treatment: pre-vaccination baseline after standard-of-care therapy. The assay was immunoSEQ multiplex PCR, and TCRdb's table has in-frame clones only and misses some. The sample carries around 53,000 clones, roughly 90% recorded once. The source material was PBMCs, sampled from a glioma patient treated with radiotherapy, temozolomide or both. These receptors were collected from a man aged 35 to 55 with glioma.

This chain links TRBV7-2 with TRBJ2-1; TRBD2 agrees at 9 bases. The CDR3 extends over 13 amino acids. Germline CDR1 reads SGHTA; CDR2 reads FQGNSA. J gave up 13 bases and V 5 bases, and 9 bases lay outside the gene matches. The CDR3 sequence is CASSPLASGKQFF. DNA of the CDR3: TGTGCCAGCAGCCCCCTAGCTAGCGGGAAACAGTTCTTC.

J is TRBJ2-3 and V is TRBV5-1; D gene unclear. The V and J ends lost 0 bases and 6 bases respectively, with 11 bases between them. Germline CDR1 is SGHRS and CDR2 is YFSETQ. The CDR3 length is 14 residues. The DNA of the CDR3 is TGCGCCAGCAGCTTGGACAGTACGCACGATACGCAGTATTTT. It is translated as CASSLDSTHDTQYF.

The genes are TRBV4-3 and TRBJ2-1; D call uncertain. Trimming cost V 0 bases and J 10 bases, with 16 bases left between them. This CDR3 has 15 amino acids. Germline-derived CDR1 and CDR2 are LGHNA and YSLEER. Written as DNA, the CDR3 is TGCGCCAGCAGCCAAGATCACACCACACTTCGGGAGCAGTTCTTC. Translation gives CASSQDHTTLREQFF.

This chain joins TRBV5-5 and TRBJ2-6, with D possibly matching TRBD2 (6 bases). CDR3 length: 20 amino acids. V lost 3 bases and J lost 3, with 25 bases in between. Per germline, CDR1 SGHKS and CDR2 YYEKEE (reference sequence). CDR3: CASSSPFYSGRPGGANVLTF. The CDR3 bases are TGTGCCAGCAGCTCCCCTTTTTATAGCGGTCGACCCGGTGGGGCCAACGTCCTGACTTTC.